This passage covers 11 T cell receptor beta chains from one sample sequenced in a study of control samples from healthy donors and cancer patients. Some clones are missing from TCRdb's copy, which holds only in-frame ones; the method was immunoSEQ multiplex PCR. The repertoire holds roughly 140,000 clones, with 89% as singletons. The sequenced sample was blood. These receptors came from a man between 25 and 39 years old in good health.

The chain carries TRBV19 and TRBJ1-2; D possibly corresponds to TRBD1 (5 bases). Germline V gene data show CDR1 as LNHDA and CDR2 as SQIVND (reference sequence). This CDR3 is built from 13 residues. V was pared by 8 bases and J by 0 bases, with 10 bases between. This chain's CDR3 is CASLGATNYGYTF. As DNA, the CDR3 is TGTGCCAGTTTAGGGGCGACTAACTATGGCTACACCTTC.

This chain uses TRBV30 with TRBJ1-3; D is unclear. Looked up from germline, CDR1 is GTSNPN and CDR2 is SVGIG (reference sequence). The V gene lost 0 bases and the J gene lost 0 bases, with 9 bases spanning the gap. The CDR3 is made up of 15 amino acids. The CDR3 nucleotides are TGTGCCTGGAGTGTACGCGAGATCTCTGGAAACACCATATATTTT. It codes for CAWSVREISGNTIYF.

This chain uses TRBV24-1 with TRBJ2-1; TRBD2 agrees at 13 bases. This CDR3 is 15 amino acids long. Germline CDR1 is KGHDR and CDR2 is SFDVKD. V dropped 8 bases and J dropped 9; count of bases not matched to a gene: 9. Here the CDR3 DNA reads TGTGCCACCATGCCGGGGACTAGCGGGATTCGTGAGCAGTTCTTC. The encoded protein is CATMPGTSGIREQFF.

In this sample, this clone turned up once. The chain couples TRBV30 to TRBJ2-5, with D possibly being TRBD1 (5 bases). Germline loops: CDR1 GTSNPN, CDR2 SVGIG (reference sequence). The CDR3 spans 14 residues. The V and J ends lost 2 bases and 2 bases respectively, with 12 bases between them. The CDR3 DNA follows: TGTGCCTGGAGTCGACAGCTACTTCAAGAGACCCAGTACTTC. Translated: CAWSRQLLQETQYF.

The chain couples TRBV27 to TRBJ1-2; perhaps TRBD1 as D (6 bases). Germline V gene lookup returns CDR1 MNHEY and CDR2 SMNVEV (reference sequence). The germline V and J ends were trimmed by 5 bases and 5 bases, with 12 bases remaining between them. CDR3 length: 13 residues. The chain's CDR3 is CASSRGGTYGYTF. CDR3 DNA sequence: TGTGCCAGCAGTCGAGGGGGGACTTATGGCTACACCTTC.

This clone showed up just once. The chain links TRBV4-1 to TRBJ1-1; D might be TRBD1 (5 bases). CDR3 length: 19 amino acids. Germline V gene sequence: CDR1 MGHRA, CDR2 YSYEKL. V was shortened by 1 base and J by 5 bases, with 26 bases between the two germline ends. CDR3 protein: CASSQAWEGASGRGTEAFF. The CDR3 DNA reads TGCGCCAGCAGCCAAGCTTGGGAAGGGGCCTCAGGACGAGGGACTGAAGCTTTCTTT.

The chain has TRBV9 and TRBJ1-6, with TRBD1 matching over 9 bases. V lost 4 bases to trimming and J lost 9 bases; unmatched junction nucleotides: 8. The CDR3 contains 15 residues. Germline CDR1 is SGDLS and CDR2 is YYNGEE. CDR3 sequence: CASSSLTGGGSPLHF. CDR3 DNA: TGTGCCAGCAGCTCTTTGACAGGGGGAGGTTCACCCCTCCACTTT.

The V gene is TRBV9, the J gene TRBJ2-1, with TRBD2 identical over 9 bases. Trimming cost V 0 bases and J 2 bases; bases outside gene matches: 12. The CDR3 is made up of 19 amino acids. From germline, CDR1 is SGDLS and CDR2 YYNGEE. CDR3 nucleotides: TGTGCCAGCAGCGTAGGGGGTAAAGGACTAGCGTCTACCTACAATGAGCAGTTCTTC. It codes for CASSVGGKGLASTYNEQFF.

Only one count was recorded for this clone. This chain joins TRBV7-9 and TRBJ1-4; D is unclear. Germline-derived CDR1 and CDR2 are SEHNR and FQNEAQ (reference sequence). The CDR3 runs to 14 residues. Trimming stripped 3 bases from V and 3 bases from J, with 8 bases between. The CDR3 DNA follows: TGTGCCAGCAGCTTCCCGGTAGCTAATGAAAAACTGTTTTTT. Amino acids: CASSFPVANEKLFF.

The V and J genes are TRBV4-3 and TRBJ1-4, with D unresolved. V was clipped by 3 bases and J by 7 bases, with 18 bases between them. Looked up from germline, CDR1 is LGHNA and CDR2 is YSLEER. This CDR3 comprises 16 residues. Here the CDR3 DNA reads TGCGCCAGCAGCCACCCATGGCCGCCCGGGAGTGAAAAACTGTTTTTT. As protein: CASSHPWPPGSEKLFF.

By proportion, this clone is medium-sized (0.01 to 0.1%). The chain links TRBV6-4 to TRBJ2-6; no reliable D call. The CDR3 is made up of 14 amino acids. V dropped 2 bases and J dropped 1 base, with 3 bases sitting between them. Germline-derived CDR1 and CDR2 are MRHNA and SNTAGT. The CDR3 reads CASSDRSGANVLTF. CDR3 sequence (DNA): TGTGCCAGCAGTGACAGGTCTGGGGCCAACGTCCTGACTTTC.